This TCR beta chain originates from a study of glioma-infiltrating T cells after dendritic cell vaccination. Study-wide context: Patients received three intradermal dendritic cell vaccine injections at biweekly intervals.

The immunoSEQ assay amplified TCRB CDR3 from up to roughly 2 ug DNA. Profiled with immunoSEQ multiplex PCR; TCRdb holds only in-frame clones, not every one. The sample lists tens of thousands of clones, more than 75% occurring once. PBMC were collected before vaccination, two weeks after the third vaccination, and at progression. Germline trimming cut 6 bases from V and 2 bases from J; bases unmatched to any gene: 5. The CDR3 has 15 residues. CDR1 WSHSY and CDR2 SAAADI come from the germline V gene. The TCR sequence derives from a human donor with glioblastoma. This sample comprised blood, obtained before dendritic cell vaccination. The rearrangement links TRBV10-2 to TRBJ2-3; TRBD2 matches at 10 bases. The CDR3 loop reads CASRAGTSVTDTQYF. CDR3 coding DNA: TGCGCCAGCAGAGCCGGGACTAGCGTCACAGATACGCAGTATTTT.